The rows below give T cell receptor beta chains drawn from one sample of a study of T cell changes during pregnancy in multiple sclerosis. Libraries were prepared by immunoSEQ multiplex PCR; TCRdb keeps only in-frame clonotypes and omits some of them. The sample consists of around 130,000 clones, 90% to 96% of them appearing once. The input for sequencing was peripheral blood, taken after pregnancy. These receptor sequences come from a female donor with multiple sclerosis, enrolled in a pregnancy study. CDR3s include the opening cysteine and the closing phenylalanine or tryptophan. D genes are given only for firm matches. Size values are once, few and many counts, or a class for expanded clones, and some rows have none.

J gene	clone size	D gene	V gene	CDR3 protein	CDR3 DNA
TRBJ1-3	-	-	TRBV28	CASSSPKRPSGNTIYF	TGTGCCAGCAGTTCCCCCAAGCGACCCTCTGGAAACACCATATATTTT
TRBJ2-1	-	-	TRBV9	CASSVESRSGEQFF	TGTGCCAGCAGCGTAGAATCAAGGTCGGGGGAGCAGTTCTTC
TRBJ2-7	-	TRBD2	TRBV27	CASSLSGTSGSYEQYF	TGTGCCAGCAGTTTATCGGGGACTAGCGGTTCCTACGAGCAGTACTTC
TRBJ2-7	-	-	TRBV7-9	CASSPGLSLSYEQYF	TGTGCCAGCAGCCCAGGACTCAGCCTATCCTACGAGCAGTACTTC
TRBJ2-1	once	TRBD2	TRBV5-6	CASSSGLAGVLFF	TGTGCCAGCAGCTCGGGACTAGCGGGAGTCCTGTTCTTC
TRBJ2-1	-	-	TRBV6-5	CASSIGSYNEQFF	TGTGCCAGCAGCATCGGCTCCTACAATGAGCAGTTCTTC
TRBJ2-3	-	-	TRBV28	CASKSLRGRGTDTQYF	TGTGCCAGCAAAAGTCTAAGGGGGAGGGGCACAGATACGCAGTATTTT
TRBJ2-5	-	TRBD2	TRBV30	CAWALAGGPGKTQYF	TGTGCCTGGGCCCTAGCGGGAGGGCCGGGGAAGACCCAGTACTTC
TRBJ2-7	-	TRBD2	TRBV30	CAWSMSSGVGEQYF	TGTGCCTGGAGTATGTCTAGCGGTGTGGGAGAGCAGTACTTC
TRBJ2-1	-	-	TRBV25-1	CASSPHVLRDYNEQFF	TGTGCCAGCAGTCCCCACGTCCTGCGTGACTACAATGAGCAGTTCTTC
TRBJ1-2	-	-	TRBV28	CASSPGRAADGYTF	TGTGCCAGCAGTCCAGGCAGGGCGGCGGACGGCTACACCTTC
TRBJ2-6	-	TRBD1	TRBV7-9	CASSFYGTGFGGANVLTF	TGTGCCAGCAGCTTTTATGGGACAGGGTTTGGTGGGGCCAACGTCCTGACTTTC
TRBJ1-2	few	-	TRBV6-5	CASREDAYGYTF	TGTGCCAGCAGGGAGGACGCTTATGGCTACACCTTC
TRBJ2-1	-	TRBD2	TRBV5-1	CASSLGTRNNEQFF	TGCGCCAGCAGCTTGGGGACTAGGAACAATGAGCAGTTCTTC
TRBJ2-7	-	TRBD1	TRBV7-9	CASSSPSGDRGFYEQYF	TGTGCCAGCAGCTCCCCTTCTGGGGACAGGGGATTTTACGAGCAGTACTTC
TRBJ2-3	-	TRBD2	TRBV7-6	CASRLGSGLAGPTDTQYF	TGTGCCAGCAGGTTAGGCAGCGGACTAGCGGGGCCCACAGATACGCAGTATTTT
TRBJ1-1	-	TRBD1	TRBV6-5	CASSQGARGEAFF	TGTGCCAGCAGCCAGGGGGCGCGGGGTGAAGCTTTCTTT
TRBJ1-5	few	TRBD1	TRBV15	CATSRLDRLDQPQHF	TGTGCCACCAGCAGATTGGACAGGCTCGACCAGCCCCAGCATTTT
TRBJ1-1	few	-	TRBV6-6	CASSYKGDTEAFF	TGTGCCAGCAGTTATAAGGGGGACACTGAAGCTTTCTTT